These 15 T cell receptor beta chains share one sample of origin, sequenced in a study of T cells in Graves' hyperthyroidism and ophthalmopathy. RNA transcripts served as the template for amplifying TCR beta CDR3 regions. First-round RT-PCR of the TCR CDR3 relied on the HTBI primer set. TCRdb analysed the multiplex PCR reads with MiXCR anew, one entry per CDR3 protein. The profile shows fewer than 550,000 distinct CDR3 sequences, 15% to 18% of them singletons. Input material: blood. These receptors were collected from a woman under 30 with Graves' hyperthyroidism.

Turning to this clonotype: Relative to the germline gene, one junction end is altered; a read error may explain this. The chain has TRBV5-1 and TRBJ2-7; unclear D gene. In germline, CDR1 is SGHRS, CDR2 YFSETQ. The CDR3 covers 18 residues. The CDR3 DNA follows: TGTGCCAGCAGCCAAGACGGGCCCCAGGCGGCCAGCTCCTACGAGCAGTACTTC. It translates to CASSQDGPQAASSYEQYF.

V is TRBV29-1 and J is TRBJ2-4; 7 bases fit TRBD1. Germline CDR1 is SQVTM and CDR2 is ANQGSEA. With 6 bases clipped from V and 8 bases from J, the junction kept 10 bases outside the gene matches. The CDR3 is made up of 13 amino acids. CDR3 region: CSVVRQGVDIQYF. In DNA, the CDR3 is TGCAGCGTGGTTCGACAGGGAGTTGACATTCAGTACTTC. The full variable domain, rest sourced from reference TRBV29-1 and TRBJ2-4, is SAVISQKPSRDICQRGTSLTIQCQVDSQVTMMFWYRQQPGQSLTLIATANQGSEATYESGFVIDKFPISRPNLTFSTLTVSNMSPEDSSIYLCSVVRQGVDIQYFGAGTRLSVL.

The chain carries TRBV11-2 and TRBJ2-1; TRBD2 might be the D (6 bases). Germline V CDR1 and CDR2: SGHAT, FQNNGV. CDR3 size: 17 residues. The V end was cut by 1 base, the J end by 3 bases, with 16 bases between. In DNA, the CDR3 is TGTGCCAGCAGCTTAGTGCGCGCGGGGCCCGTCTACAATGAGCAGTTCTTC. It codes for CASSLVRAGPVYNEQFF.

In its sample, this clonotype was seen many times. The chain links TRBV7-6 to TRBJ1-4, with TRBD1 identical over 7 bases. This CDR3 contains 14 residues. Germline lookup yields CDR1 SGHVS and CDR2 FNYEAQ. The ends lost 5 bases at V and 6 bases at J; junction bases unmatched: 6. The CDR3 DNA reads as TGTGCCAGCAGCCTGACAGGGATGTATGAAAAACTGTTTTTT. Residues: CASSLTGMYEKLFF.

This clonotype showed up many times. The DNA of the CDR3 is TGCGCCAGCAGCCCGGAGTTTCCCCCGAACACTGAAGCTTTCTTT. It codes for CASSPEFPPNTEAFF. The chain couples TRBV5-1 to TRBJ1-1; D gene unclear. Trimming stripped 4 bases from V and 1 base from J, with 14 bases between. Germline lookup yields CDR1 SGHRS and CDR2 YFSETQ. The CDR3 has 15 residues.

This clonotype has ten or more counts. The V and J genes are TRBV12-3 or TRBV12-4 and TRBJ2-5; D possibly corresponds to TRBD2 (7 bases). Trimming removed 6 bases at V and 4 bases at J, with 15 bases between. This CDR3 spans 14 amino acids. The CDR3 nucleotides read TGTGCCAGCAGCCCCTCGGGGGGCACAGAGACCCAGTACTTC. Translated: CASSPSGGTETQYF.

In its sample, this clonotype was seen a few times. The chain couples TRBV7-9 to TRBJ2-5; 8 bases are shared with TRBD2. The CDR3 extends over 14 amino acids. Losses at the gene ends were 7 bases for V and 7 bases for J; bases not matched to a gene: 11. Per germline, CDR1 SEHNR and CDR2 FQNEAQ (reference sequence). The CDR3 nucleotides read TGTGCCAGCACCCAACCGCGGGGGGACGGGACCCAGTACTTC. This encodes CASTQPRGDGTQYF. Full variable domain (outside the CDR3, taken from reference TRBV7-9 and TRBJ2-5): DTGVSQNPRHKITKRGQNVTFRCDPISEHNRLYWYRQTLGQGPEFLTYFQNEAQLEKSRLLSDRFSAERPKGSFSTLEIQRTEQGDSAMYLCASTQPRGDGTQYFGPGTRLLVL.

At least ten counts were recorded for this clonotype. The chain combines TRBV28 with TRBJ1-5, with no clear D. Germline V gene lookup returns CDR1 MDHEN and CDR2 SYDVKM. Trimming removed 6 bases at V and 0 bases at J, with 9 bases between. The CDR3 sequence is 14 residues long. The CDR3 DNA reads TGTGCCAGCAGGGATTTTAATAGCAATCAGCCCCAGCATTTT. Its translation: CASRDFNSNQPQHF.

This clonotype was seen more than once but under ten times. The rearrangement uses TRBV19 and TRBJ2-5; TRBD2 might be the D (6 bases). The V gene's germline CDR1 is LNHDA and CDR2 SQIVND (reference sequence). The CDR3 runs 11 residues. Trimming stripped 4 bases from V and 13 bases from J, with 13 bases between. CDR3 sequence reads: CASSNWTIRYF. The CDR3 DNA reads TGTGCCAGTAGTAATTGGACTATTCGGTACTTC.

In DNA, the CDR3 is TGTGCCAGCAGCTTGACGGGGACAGGTTCCACAGATACGCAGTATTTT. Translation gives CASSLTGTGSTDTQYF. V is TRBV28 and J is TRBJ2-3, with 8 bases identical to TRBD1. This CDR3 contains 16 residues. Germline V gives CDR1 MDHEN, CDR2 SYDVKM. V gave up 6 bases and J gave up 2 bases; unmatched junction bases: 10.

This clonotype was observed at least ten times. In DNA, the CDR3 is TGTGCCAGCACTACCCCCGGGAAGGATACGCAGTATTTT. Translated: CASTTPGKDTQYF. V gene TRBV2 combines with J gene TRBJ2-3; TRBD2 is a possible D gene (5 bases). This CDR3 comprises 13 residues. Trimming left V 7 bases short and J 6 bases short, with 14 bases between. Germline V CDR1 and CDR2: SNHLY, FYNNEI.

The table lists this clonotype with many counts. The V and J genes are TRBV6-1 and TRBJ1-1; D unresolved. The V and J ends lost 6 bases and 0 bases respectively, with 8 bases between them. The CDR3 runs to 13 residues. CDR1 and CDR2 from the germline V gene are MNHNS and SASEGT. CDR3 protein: CASSLRLNTEAFF. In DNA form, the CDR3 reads TGTGCCAGCAGCCTCAGACTGAACACTGAAGCTTTCTTT.

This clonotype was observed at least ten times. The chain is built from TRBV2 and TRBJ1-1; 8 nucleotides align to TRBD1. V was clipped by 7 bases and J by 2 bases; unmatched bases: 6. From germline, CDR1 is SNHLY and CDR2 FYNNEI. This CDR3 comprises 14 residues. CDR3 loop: CASNVDRGNTEAFF. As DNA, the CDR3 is TGTGCCAGCAACGTTGACAGGGGTAACACTGAAGCTTTCTTT.

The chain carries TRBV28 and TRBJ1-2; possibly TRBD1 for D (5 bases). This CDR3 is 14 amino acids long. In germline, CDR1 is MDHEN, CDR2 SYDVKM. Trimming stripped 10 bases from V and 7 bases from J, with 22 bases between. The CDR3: CAILPPGGIGGYTF. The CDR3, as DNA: TGTGCCATCCTACCACCGGGGGGGATTGGTGGCTACACCTTC.

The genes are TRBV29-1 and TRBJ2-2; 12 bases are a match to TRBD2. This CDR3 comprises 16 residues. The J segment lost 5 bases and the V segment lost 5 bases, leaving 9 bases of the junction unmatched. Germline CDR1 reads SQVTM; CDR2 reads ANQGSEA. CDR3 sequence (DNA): TGCAGCGTTTCACCTAGCGGGGGGGCTGGGACCGGGGAGCTGTTTTTT. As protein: CSVSPSGGAGTGELFF.